The clone carrying this T cell receptor (beta chain) has only a few counts. Expressed TCRB transcripts were sequenced because the entire RNA isolate underwent reverse transcription. Clones were read by immunoSEQ multiplex PCR, and TCRdb kept only the in-frame ones, dropping some. The sample records fewer than 550,000 clones, over 9.5% being singletons. This entry belongs to a study of beta chain features in type 1 diabetes. Purities in excess of 95% were seen in all sorted populations. The CDR3 has 16 amino acids. CDR1 is SEHNR, CDR2 FQNEAQ, per germline (reference sequence). Trimming cost V 5 bases and J 1 base; bases outside gene matches: 5.

The sequenced sample was naive CD4+ T cells from blood. The genes are TRBV7-9 and TRBJ2-3; 11 positions agree with TRBD1. The sequence was collected from a woman aged 18-29 years in good health. The CDR3 nucleotides are TGTGCCAGCAGCCCGGACAGGGGGCGAGGCACAGATACGCAGTATTTT. It specifies CASSPDRGRGTDTQYF.